This entry lists 20 T cell receptor beta chains sequenced from one sample in a study of identifying expanded T cells in peripheral blood (dated by TCRdb to the late 2010s). Library preparation was by the immunoSEQ multiplex PCR assay. Here the immuneACCESS table is served through TCRdb, limited to in-frame sequences with V and J called. Missing clones are a known gap in these copies; in checked studies unresolved V genes cover under half, and the rest lacks a known reason. The sample yields tens of thousands of clones; about 91% were counted once. Around 3% of the sample comes from the top ten. Material for sequencing was blood. The receptors derive from a person between 18 and 70 years old in good health.

CDR3 in amino acids: CASGGDRTQPQHF. For the CDR3, the DNA is TGTGCCAGCGGAGGGGATAGGACTCAGCCCCAGCATTTT. The gene calls are TRBV2 and TRBJ1-5, with a possible D match to TRBD1 (5 bases). V lost 8 bases, J lost 6 bases, and 14 bases lay in between. Germline CDR1 reads SNHLY; CDR2 reads FYNNEI. The CDR3 consists of 13 residues.

The rearrangement links TRBV11-3 to TRBJ2-5; 12 nucleotides agree with TRBD2. This CDR3 has 16 amino acids. J gave up 4 bases and V 1 base, and 4 bases lay outside the gene matches. Germline assignment: CDR1 SGHNT and CDR2 YENEEA. CDR3 DNA sequence: TGTGCCAGCAGCTTAGCTAGCGGGGGGGCCTTAGAGACCCAGTACTTC. Amino acids: CASSLASGGALETQYF.

The rearrangement uses TRBV7-3 and TRBJ2-1; 12 positions match TRBD2. The germline gives CDR1 SGHTA, CDR2 FQGTGA. The CDR3 is 15 residues long. The V segment lost 2 bases and the J segment 10 bases; nucleotides outside the gene matches: 6. The CDR3 here is CASSLVTSGSDEQFF. The DNA of the CDR3 is TGTGCCAGCAGCTTAGTGACTAGCGGGAGTGACGAGCAGTTCTTC.

The chain carries TRBV7-2 and TRBJ2-1; TRBD2 aligns across 10 bases. From germline, CDR1 is SGHTA and CDR2 FQGNSA. CDR3 length equals 15 residues. Germline trimming cut 8 bases from V and 4 bases from J; bases unmatched to any gene: 8. The CDR3 sequence: CASQAGTSDYNEQFF. The CDR3 DNA follows: TGTGCCAGCCAAGCCGGGACTAGCGATTACAATGAGCAGTTCTTC.

The V and J genes are TRBV27 and TRBJ2-2; TRBD2 might be the D (6 bases). The V end lost 4 bases, the J end lost 7 bases, and 10 bases lay between the germline ends. In germline, CDR1 is MNHEY, CDR2 SMNVEV (reference sequence). This CDR3 is 13 amino acids long. The CDR3 DNA reads TGTGCCAGCAGTTCCCGGAGGGGCGGGGAGCTGTTTTTT. Translation: CASSSRRGGELFF.

This chain uses TRBV5-1 with TRBJ1-4; TRBD1 might be the D (6 bases). CDR1 is SGHRS, CDR2 YFSETQ, per germline. The CDR3 is 14 amino acids. Trimming left V 2 bases short and J 4 bases short, with 9 bases between. The CDR3 region has the DNA TGCGCCAGCAGCTTAAAGGGGGATAATGAAAAACTGTTTTTT. Translated, it gives CASSLKGDNEKLFF.

This rearrangement joins TRBV6-6 to TRBJ1-4, with D possibly TRBD1 on 6 matching bases. Germline CDR1 and CDR2: MNHNY and SVGAGI (reference sequence). The CDR3 is 15 amino acids. The ends were cut back, 0 bases at V and 8 bases at J, with 13 bases in the middle. This CDR3 reads CASSYSAGDLEKLFF. CDR3 bases: TGTGCCAGCAGTTACTCTGCAGGGGATCTCGAAAAACTGTTTTTT.

The rearrangement uses TRBV28 and TRBJ1-3; 8 bases align to TRBD1. Germline trimming cut 5 bases from V and 0 bases from J; bases unmatched to any gene: 12. Per the germline V gene, CDR1 is MDHEN and CDR2 is SYDVKM. The CDR3 length is 18 residues. CDR3 coding DNA: TGTGCCAGCAGTCCCTATCAATGGGGGACAGGCTCTGGAAACACCATATATTTT. As protein: CASSPYQWGTGSGNTIYF. The variable domain in full, with the rest retrieved from reference TRBV28 and TRBJ1-3, is DVKVTQSSRYLVKRTGEKVFLECVQDMDHENMFWYRQDPGLGLRLIYFSYDVKMKEKGDIPEGYSVSREKKERFSLILESASTNQTSMYLCASSPYQWGTGSGNTIYFGEGSWLTVV.

This CDR3 reads CSVEDDGRVRADTQYF. CDR3 in DNA: TGCAGCGTTGAAGATGACGGTAGGGTTAGGGCGGATACGCAGTATTTT. The rearrangement uses TRBV29-1 and TRBJ2-3; no clear D gene. CDR1 and CDR2 (germline): SQVTM, ANQGSEA. This CDR3 has 16 residues. V was pared by 0 bases and J by 6 bases, with 19 bases between.

The chain employs TRBV18 and TRBJ2-3, with TRBD1 identical over 10 bases. From germline, CDR1 is KGHSH and CDR2 LQKENI. Trimming at V came to 2 bases and at J to 5 bases, leaving 4 bases not matched to a gene. This CDR3 has 15 amino acids. The CDR3 reads CASSPGQGERDTQYF. The CDR3, as DNA: TGTGCCAGCTCACCAGGACAGGGGGAGAGAGATACGCAGTATTTT. Complete variable domain (other parts from reference TRBV18 and TRBJ2-3): NAGVMQNPRHLVRRRGQEARLRCSPMKGHSHVYWYRQLPEEGLKFMVYLQKENIIDESGMPKERFSAEFPKEGPSILRIQQVVRGDSAAYFCASSPGQGERDTQYFGPGTRLTVL.

The V gene is TRBV27, the J gene TRBJ2-2; possibly TRBD1 for D (5 bases). Looked up from germline, CDR1 is MNHEY and CDR2 is SMNVEV (reference sequence). V was shortened by 3 bases and J by 6 bases, with 14 bases between the two germline ends. This CDR3 comprises 15 residues. CDR3 sequence: CASSFRQGNSGELFF. CDR3 bases: TGTGCCAGCAGTTTCAGGCAGGGAAATTCCGGGGAGCTGTTTTTT.

V and J are TRBV30 and TRBJ1-1; D is perhaps TRBD1 (5 bases). CDR1 GTSNPN and CDR2 SVGIG come from the germline V gene (reference sequence). The CDR3 has 12 residues. The ends were cut back, 4 bases at V and 5 bases at J, with 11 bases in the middle. CDR3 nucleotides: TGTGCCTGGAACAAGGGGTGGACTGAAGCTTTCTTT. Translated, it gives CAWNKGWTEAFF.

The genes are TRBV28 and TRBJ1-3; 8 bases are shared with TRBD1. The CDR3 consists of 16 residues. V gave up 6 bases and J gave up 1 base; unmatched junction bases: 8. Germline V lookup: CDR1 MDHEN, CDR2 SYDVKM. CDR3 in amino acids: CASSRLQGASGNTIYF. DNA for the CDR3: TGTGCCAGCAGCCGTCTCCAGGGGGCGTCTGGAAACACCATATATTTT.

This chain links TRBV28 with TRBJ2-2, with 9 bases aligning to TRBD1. Germline V gene data show CDR1 as MDHEN and CDR2 as SYDVKM. The CDR3 totals 16 residues. Trimming at V came to 6 bases and at J to 1 base, leaving 6 bases not matched to a gene. DNA of the CDR3: TGTGCCAGCAGCCGAAACAGGGGGCAGAACACCGGGGAGCTGTTTTTT. Protein: CASSRNRGQNTGELFF. Based on the CDR3 plus reference TRBV28 and TRBJ2-2, the full variable domain is DVKVTQSSRYLVKRTGEKVFLECVQDMDHENMFWYRQDPGLGLRLIYFSYDVKMKEKGDIPEGYSVSREKKERFSLILESASTNQTSMYLCASSRNRGQNTGELFFGEGSRLTVL.

The rearrangement links TRBV6-1 to TRBJ2-3; TRBD2 might be the D (6 bases). Per the germline V gene, CDR1 is MNHNS and CDR2 is SASEGT. Trimming left V 8 bases short and J 3 bases short, with 12 bases between. This CDR3 contains 13 residues. This chain's CDR3 is CASYRGGTDTQYF. The CDR3 coding sequence is TGTGCCAGCTATCGGGGAGGTACAGATACGCAGTATTTT.

The chain carries TRBV19 and TRBJ1-4; D not resolved. CDR1 is LNHDA and CDR2 is SQIVND in the germline V gene (reference sequence). Between the trimmed V and J ends, which lost 7 bases and 8 bases, there was a span of 14 bases. The length of the CDR3 is 13 residues. CDR3 DNA: TGTGCCAGTACGACCACCCTGGGGGAAAAACTGTTTTTT. It yields the protein CASTTTLGEKLFF.

This chain joins TRBV4-1 and TRBJ2-3, with D perhaps given as TRBD1 or TRBD2 (5 bases each). Germline V gives CDR1 MGHRA, CDR2 YSYEKL. This CDR3 is 14 amino acids long. V dropped 6 bases and J dropped 1 base, with 11 bases sitting between them. CDR3 amino acids: CASRPGPGTDTQYF. CDR3 in DNA: TGCGCCAGCAGGCCGGGGCCGGGCACAGATACGCAGTATTTT.

V usage is TRBV7-8 and J usage is TRBJ2-7; 8 bases agree with TRBD1. This CDR3 has 14 amino acids. Germline V CDR1 and CDR2: SGHVS, FQNEAQ. V lost 2 bases to trimming and J lost 4 bases; unmatched junction nucleotides: 4. The CDR3 reads CASSLTQGAYEQYF. The CDR3 nucleotides read TGTGCCAGCAGCTTAACCCAGGGGGCGTACGAGCAGTACTTC.

The chain uses TRBV7-2 and TRBJ2-1; TRBD2 aligns across 13 bases. The CDR3 covers 15 residues. V lost 4 bases to trimming and J lost 4 bases; unmatched junction nucleotides: 1. Germline CDR1 is SGHTA and CDR2 is FQGNSA. The CDR3 reads CASSSGLAGYNEQFF. The CDR3 bases are TGTGCCAGCAGCTCGGGACTAGCGGGGTACAATGAGCAGTTCTTC.

This clone was detected once. J is TRBJ2-5 and V is TRBV6-5; D not certain. The CDR3 covers 12 residues. The V end was cut by 2 bases, the J end by 8 bases, with 9 bases between. CDR1 MNHEY and CDR2 SVGAGI come from the germline V gene. This CDR3 is CASSYGHDTQYF. The CDR3 DNA follows: TGTGCCAGCAGTTACGGTCATGATACCCAGTACTTC.